This TCR beta chain is drawn from a study of OX40 agonist ivuxolimab in advanced cancers. This clone was recorded once. Profiled with immunoSEQ multiplex PCR; TCRdb holds only in-frame clones, not every one. The sample has 150,000 to 190,000 clones, 94% seen once. With V trimmed by 1 base and J by 8 bases, 7 bases remained unmatched. Germline CDR1 reads LNHDA; CDR2 reads SQIVND (reference sequence). This CDR3 spans 14 amino acids. This sequence was found in an adult with an advanced solid tumor such as melanoma, head and neck, liver or kidney cancer. V is TRBV19 and J is TRBJ2-7, with 8 nucleotides matching TRBD1. The specimen was CD4+ or CD8+ T cells sorted from blood, collected in a trial of the OX40 agonist ivuxolimab. CDR3 in amino acids: CASSIGQGPPQQYF. CDR3 bases: TGTGCCAGTAGTATAGGACAGGGGCCCCCTCAGCAGTACTTC.